The rows below give T cell receptor beta chains drawn from one sample of a study of blood T cell repertoires in COVID-19. This table comes from immunoSEQ multiplex PCR, and its TCRdb copy is limited to in-frame clones, with some not included. The sample has around 100,000 clones, around four fifths seen once. The sequenced sample consisted of peripheral blood. These receptors were taken from a man between 65 and 85 years old with acute or convalescent COVID-19. Both conserved end residues are part of each CDR3. The D gene is left open where the match is weak. Some rows mark clone size as missing; the rest say once, few, many or name a class of expanded clone.

v_call	d_call	clone_size	j_call	cdr3_nt	cdr3_aa
TRBV18	TRBD1	few	TRBJ1-4	TGTGCCAGCTCACCAGGACAGGGCGGTGAAAAACTGTTTTTT	CASSPGQGGEKLFF
TRBV5-6	-	once	TRBJ1-2	TGTGCCAGCAGCTTGATGAGCTATGGCTACACCTTC	CASSLMSYGYTF
TRBV6-5	-	-	TRBJ2-7	TGTGCCAGCAGGCGGGACAGCCAGTTCTACGAGCAGTACTTC	CASRRDSQFYEQYF
TRBV5-4	-	-	TRBJ2-3	TGTGCCGCTAAGCGGGTAAGCACAGATACGCAGTATTTT	CAAKRVSTDTQYF
TRBV18	-	-	TRBJ2-3	TGTGCCAGCTCCGCGGGCACAGGGATTCGTTTGGATACGCAGTATTTT	CASSAGTGIRLDTQYF
TRBV6-4	TRBD1	-	TRBJ1-2	TGTGCCAGCAGTGAGCAACAGGGGAGCTATGGCTACACCTTC	CASSEQQGSYGYTF
TRBV20-1	TRBD1	-	TRBJ1-2	TGCAGTGCTACCCAGGGGGAACGATACACCTTC	CSATQGERYTF
TRBV30	TRBD1	few	TRBJ1-1	TGTGCCTGGAGTCTGGGACAGGGGAACACTGAAGCTTTCTTT	CAWSLGQGNTEAFF
TRBV6-5	TRBD1	once	TRBJ1-2	TGTGCCAGCAGTTACACTCTACAGGGGGACTATGGCTACACCTTC	CASSYTLQGDYGYTF
TRBV7-9	TRBD1	-	TRBJ2-7	TGTGCCAGCAGCAAACGGGACAGGGGCTACGAGCAGTACTTC	CASSKRDRGYEQYF
TRBV28	TRBD1	-	TRBJ1-4	TGTGCCAGCAGACAGGGGGAAAAACTGTTTTTT	CASRQGEKLFF
TRBV5-1	TRBD2	-	TRBJ2-2	TGCGCCAGCAGCTTAGGACTAGCAGACACCGGGGAGCTGTTTTTT	CASSLGLADTGELFF
TRBV7-9	TRBD1	-	TRBJ1-4	TGTGCCAGCAGCTTGGCGACAGGGTCGTTTGAAAAACTGTTTTTT	CASSLATGSFEKLFF
TRBV14	TRBD1	-	TRBJ1-2	TGTGCCAGCAGCGCGTACAGGGGAGGAGATGGCTACACCTTC	CASSAYRGGDGYTF
TRBV7-8	-	few	TRBJ2-7	TGTGCCAGCAGCTCCCGTCGGGGGACCTACGAGCAGTACTTC	CASSSRRGTYEQYF
TRBV6-5	-	once	TRBJ2-5	TGTGCCAGCACCACTGAAAGGGGTAGAGAGACCCAGTACTTC	CASTTERGRETQYF
TRBV28	-	-	TRBJ1-1	TGTGCCAGCAGTAATCAAGACAAAGCAGGGACTGAAGCTTTCTTT	CASSNQDKAGTEAFF
TRBV19	-	-	TRBJ2-1	TGTGCCAGTAATCTTGCTACCGGTGTGGATGAGCAGTTCTTC	CASNLATGVDEQFF
TRBV27	TRBD2	once	TRBJ2-2	TGTGCCAGCAGTACTATGGGGGTGCGGGAGGGCCTCACCGGGGAGCTGTTTTTT	CASSTMGVREGLTGELFF
TRBV3-1/TRBV3-2	TRBD1	-	TRBJ2-1	TGTGCCAGCAGCCGAATAGACAGGGGGAAGTACAATGAGCAGTTCTTC	CASSRIDRGKYNEQFF
TRBV27	-	-	TRBJ1-2	TGTGCCAGCAGTTTACGGGTAGGAGTCGGCTACACCTTC	CASSLRVGVGYTF
TRBV29-1	TRBD1	-	TRBJ1-5	TGCAGCGTTGGACAGGGGAACCAGCCCCAGCATTTT	CSVGQGNQPQHF
TRBV9	TRBD1	-	TRBJ2-3	TGTGCCAGCAGCGAGTCAGGGGGCGCTGGGGCAGATACGCAGTATTTT	CASSESGGAGADTQYF
TRBV24-1	-	few	TRBJ1-3	TGTGCCACCAGTGACGCTTCTGGGGCTAATGCTGGAAACACCATATATTTT	CATSDASGANAGNTIYF
TRBV2	-	-	TRBJ2-4	TGTGCCAGCAGCCACGAGGGGGATCTAGCCAAAAACATTCAGTACTTC	CASSHEGDLAKNIQYF
TRBV30	-	once	TRBJ1-6	TGTGCCTGGAGTGAAGGAGTCAGTTCACCCCTCCACTTT	CAWSEGVSSPLHF
TRBV7-2	-	-	TRBJ1-3	TGTGCCAGCAGCCCGTTACAGAGCTCTGGAAACACCATATATTTT	CASSPLQSSGNTIYF
TRBV25-1	-	-	TRBJ2-3	TGTGCCAGCAGTGGAGGAGCTAGTTCAGGCACAGATACGCAGTATTTT	CASSGGASSGTDTQYF
TRBV5-1	TRBD1	-	TRBJ2-2	TGCGCCAGCAGCCTTCAGGGGGAGATCACCGGGGAGCTGTTTTTT	CASSLQGEITGELFF
TRBV5-6	TRBD1	few	TRBJ1-3	TGTGCCAGCAGCTCCGACAGGGCTGGAAACACCATATATTTT	CASSSDRAGNTIYF
TRBV19	TRBD2	-	TRBJ2-3	TGTGCCAGTAGTATCGGACTAGCGGGGGGATCCGATACGCAGTATTTT	CASSIGLAGGSDTQYF
TRBV21-1	-	-	TRBJ1-2	TGTGCCAGCAGCAAAGGTTACAGGGTTATCTATGGCTACACCTTC	CASSKGYRVIYGYTF
TRBV5-1	TRBD2	-	TRBJ2-5	TGCGCCAGCAGCTTGGCGGAGCGGGGGGAGACCCAGTACTTC	CASSLAERGETQYF